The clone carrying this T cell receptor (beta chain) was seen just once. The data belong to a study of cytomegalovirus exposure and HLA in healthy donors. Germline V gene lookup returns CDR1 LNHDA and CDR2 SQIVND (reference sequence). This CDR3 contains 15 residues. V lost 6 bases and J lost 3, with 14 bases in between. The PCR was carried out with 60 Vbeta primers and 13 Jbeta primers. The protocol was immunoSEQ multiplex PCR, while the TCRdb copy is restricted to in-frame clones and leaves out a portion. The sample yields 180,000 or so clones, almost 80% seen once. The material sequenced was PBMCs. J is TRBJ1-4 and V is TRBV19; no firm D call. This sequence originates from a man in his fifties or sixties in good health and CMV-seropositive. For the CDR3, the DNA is TGTGCCAGTAGCCTCCGAGGACTTTCTAATGAAAAACTGTTTTTT. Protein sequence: CASSLRGLSNEKLFF.